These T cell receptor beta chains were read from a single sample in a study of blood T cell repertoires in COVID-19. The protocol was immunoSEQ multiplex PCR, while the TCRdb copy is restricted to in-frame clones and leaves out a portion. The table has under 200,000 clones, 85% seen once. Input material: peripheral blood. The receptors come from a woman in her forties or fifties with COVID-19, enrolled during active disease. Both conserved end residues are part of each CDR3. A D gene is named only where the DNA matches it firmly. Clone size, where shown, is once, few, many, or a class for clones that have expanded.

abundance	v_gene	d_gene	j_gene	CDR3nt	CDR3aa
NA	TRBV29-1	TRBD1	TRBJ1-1	TGCAGCGTTCAGGGGAGACAGGGGCTTGACACTGAAGCTTTCTTT	CSVQGRQGLDTEAFF
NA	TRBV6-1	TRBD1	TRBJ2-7	TGTGCCAGCAGTGCCTGGCTAGAAGGGGGCGGCTCCTACGAGCAGTACTTC	CASSAWLEGGGSYEQYF
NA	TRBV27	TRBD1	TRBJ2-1	TGTGCCACCAAACGGGGGACAGGGGACAATGAGCAGTTCTTC	CATKRGTGDNEQFF
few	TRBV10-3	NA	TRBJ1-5	TGTGCCATCAGCGTAAATAATCAGCCCCAGCATTTT	CAISVNNQPQHF
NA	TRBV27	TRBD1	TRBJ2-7	TGTGCCAGCAGTGCGGACAGGGCTTACGAGCAGTACTTC	CASSADRAYEQYF
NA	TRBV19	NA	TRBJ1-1	TGTGCCAGTAGTCCCAGACAAGGGAACACTGAAGCTTTCTTT	CASSPRQGNTEAFF
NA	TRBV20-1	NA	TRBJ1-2	TGCAGTGCTAGTGCGGGGTGGGTCTATGGCTACACCTTC	CSASAGWVYGYTF
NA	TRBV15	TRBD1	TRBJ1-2	TGTGCCACCAGCAGAGATAAATTGTGGGACAGGGGAGGCTATGGCTACACCTTC	CATSRDKLWDRGGYGYTF
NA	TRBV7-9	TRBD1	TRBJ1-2	TGTGCCAGCAGCACCCGGGACAGGTACAACTATGGCTACACCTTC	CASSTRDRYNYGYTF
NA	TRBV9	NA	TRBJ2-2	TGTGCCAGCAGCGTTGGAGACCGGAACACCGGGGAGCTGTTTTTT	CASSVGDRNTGELFF
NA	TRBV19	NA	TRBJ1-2	TGTGCCAGTACCGACACGGCAGGTCCAAGCTATGGCTACACCTTC	CASTDTAGPSYGYTF
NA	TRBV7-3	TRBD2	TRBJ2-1	TGTGCCAGCAGCCTATTAGCGGGGGGCCCCAATGAGCAGTTCTTC	CASSLLAGGPNEQFF
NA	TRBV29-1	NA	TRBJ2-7	TGCAGCGCACTCTCCTACGAGCAGTACTTC	CSALSYEQYF
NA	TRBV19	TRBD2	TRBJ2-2	TGTGCCAGTACCGACTACGCGGGGGGGCGCACCGGGGAGCTGTTTTTT	CASTDYAGGRTGELFF
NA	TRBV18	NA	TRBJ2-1	TGTGCCAGCTCTCTACAGGGTCACGGGCAGTTCTTC	CASSLQGHGQFF
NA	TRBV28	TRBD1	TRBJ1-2	TGTGCCAGCAGCGGACAGGGGGTTAGCTATGGCTACACCTTC	CASSGQGVSYGYTF
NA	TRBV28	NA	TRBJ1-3	TGTGCCAGCATCATGAGTGGCAGGTTCTCTGGAAACACCATATATTTT	CASIMSGRFSGNTIYF
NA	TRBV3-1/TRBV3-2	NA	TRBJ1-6	TGTGCCAGCAGCCAAGAGTCATCCTCCTATAATTCACCCCTCCACTTT	CASSQESSSYNSPLHF
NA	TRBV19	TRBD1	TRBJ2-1	TGTGCCACCTCCGTGGACAGGGCGAATGAGCAGTTCTTC	CATSVDRANEQFF
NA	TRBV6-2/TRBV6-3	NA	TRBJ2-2	TGTGCCAGCAGTTACGATGGGATAGCGTCAATAACCGGGGAGCTGTTTTTT	CASSYDGIASITGELFF
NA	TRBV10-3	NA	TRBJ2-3	TGTGCCATCAGTGAGTCGGCAGGGGGGAGCACAGATACGCAGTATTTT	CAISESAGGSTDTQYF
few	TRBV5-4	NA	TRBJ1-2	TGTGCCAGCAGCCTCGGTAGTCCTAACTATGGCTACACCTTC	CASSLGSPNYGYTF
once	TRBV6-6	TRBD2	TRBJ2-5	TGTGCCAGCCGGCTGAGCGGGGGTCAAGAGACCCAGTACTTC	CASRLSGGQETQYF
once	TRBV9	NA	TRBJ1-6	TGTGCCAGCAGCGTAGGGACAGCCAATTCACCCCTCCACTTT	CASSVGTANSPLHF
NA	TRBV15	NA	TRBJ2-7	TGTGCCACCAGCAGAGAGCTAGCCTACGAGCAGTACTTC	CATSRELAYEQYF
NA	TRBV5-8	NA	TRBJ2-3	TGTGCCAGCAGCTTGAGCGCGGGCACAGATACGCAGTATTTT	CASSLSAGTDTQYF
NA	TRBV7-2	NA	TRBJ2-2	TGTGCCAGCAGCTTGGACACGAAGACTAACACCGGGGAGCTGTTTTTT	CASSLDTKTNTGELFF
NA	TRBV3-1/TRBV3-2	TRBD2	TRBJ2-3	TGTGCCAGCAGCCAGACTAGCGGGGGGGGCACAGATACGCAGTATTTT	CASSQTSGGGTDTQYF
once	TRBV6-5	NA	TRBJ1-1	TGTGCCACTAAGGGGGATCATGAAGCTTTCTTT	CATKGDHEAFF
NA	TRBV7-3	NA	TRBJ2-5	TGTGCCAGCAGCCCTAGCGCGATGGAGACCCAGTACTTC	CASSPSAMETQYF
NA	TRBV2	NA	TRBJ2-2	TGTGCCGCGACGGGAGCAAACACCGGGGAGCTGTTTTTT	CAATGANTGELFF
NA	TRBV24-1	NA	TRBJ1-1	TGTGCCACCAGTGATTCTGAGGGCGCGGACACTGAAGCTTTCTTT	CATSDSEGADTEAFF
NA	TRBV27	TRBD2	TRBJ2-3	TGTGCCAGCAGTTTATTACTAGCGGGGGGGCGGGATACGCAGTATTTT	CASSLLLAGGRDTQYF
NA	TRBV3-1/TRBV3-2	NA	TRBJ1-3	TGTGCCAGCAGCCCGCAGGCGCCCCCTGGAAACACCATATATTTT	CASSPQAPPGNTIYF
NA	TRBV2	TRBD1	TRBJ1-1	TGTGCCAGCAGAGGGACAGCTACCATTTTGAACACTGAAGCTTTCTTT	CASRGTATILNTEAFF
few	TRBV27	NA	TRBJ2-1	TGTGCCAGCAGTTCCGCGACACCTTACAATGAGCAGTTCTTC	CASSSATPYNEQFF
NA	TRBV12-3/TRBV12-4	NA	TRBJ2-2	TGTGCCAGCGGCCGGGAAGGGGAGCTGTTTTTT	CASGREGELFF
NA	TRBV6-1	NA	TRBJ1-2	TGTGCCAGCAGTGAAGCAGCTATATCAAGCTATGGCTACACCTTC	CASSEAAISSYGYTF
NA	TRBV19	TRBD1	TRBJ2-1	TGTGCCAGTACCGCGGACAGGGTTCTGTTCTTC	CASTADRVLFF
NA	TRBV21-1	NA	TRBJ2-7	TGTGCCAGCAGCAAAGGTGGAACTAGCGGGGGGACCTACGAGCAGTACTTC	CASSKGGTSGGTYEQYF
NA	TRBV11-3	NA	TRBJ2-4	TGTGCCAGCAGCTTAGATTTTGAAAGGAGCGGTAAGTACATTCAGTACTTC	CASSLDFERSGKYIQYF
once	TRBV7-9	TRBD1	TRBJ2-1	TGTGCCAGCAGCTGGGACAGGGGTCCCTACAATGAGCAGTTCTTC	CASSWDRGPYNEQFF